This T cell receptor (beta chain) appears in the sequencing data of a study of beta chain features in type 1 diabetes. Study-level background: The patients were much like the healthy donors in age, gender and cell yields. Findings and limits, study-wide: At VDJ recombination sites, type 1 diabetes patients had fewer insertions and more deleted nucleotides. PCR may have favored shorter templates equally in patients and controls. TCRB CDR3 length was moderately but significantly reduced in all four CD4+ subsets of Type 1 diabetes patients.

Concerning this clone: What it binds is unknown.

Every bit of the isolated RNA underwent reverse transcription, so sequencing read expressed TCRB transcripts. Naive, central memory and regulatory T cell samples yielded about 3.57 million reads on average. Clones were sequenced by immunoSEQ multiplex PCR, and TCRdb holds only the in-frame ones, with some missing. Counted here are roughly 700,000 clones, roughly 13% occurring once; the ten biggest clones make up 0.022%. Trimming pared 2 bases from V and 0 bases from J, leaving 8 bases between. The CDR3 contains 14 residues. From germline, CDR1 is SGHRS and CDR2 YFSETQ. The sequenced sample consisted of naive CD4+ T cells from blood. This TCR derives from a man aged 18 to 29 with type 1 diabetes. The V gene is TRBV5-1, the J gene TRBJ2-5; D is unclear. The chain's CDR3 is CASSFSSDQETQYF. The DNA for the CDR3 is TGCGCCAGCAGCTTCTCCAGCGACCAAGAGACCCAGTACTTC.